This TCR beta chain is drawn from a study of T-cell reconstitution after alpha-beta-depleted transplantation in children. V lost 4 bases and J 0 bases, leaving 7 bases between the germline ends. This CDR3 comprises 14 residues. Germline V gives CDR1 LNHDA, CDR2 SQIVND (reference sequence). Researchers prepared the TCRbeta library using unique molecular identifiers, the study reports. TCRdb processed the PCR reads anew with MiXCR; each CDR3 protein has one entry. This table holds about 610,000 distinct CDR3 sequences, about 10% found once. The clonotype comes from a human donor who donated a stem cell graft to a child with acute myeloid leukemia. Sequenced here: PBMCs from the stem cell graft donor, sampled from the stem cell graft. The V and J genes are TRBV19 and TRBJ2-1; D unresolved. In DNA, the CDR3 is TGTGCCAGTAGTAATGCGGTCTCCTACAATGAGCAGTTCTTC. Its translation: CASSNAVSYNEQFF.